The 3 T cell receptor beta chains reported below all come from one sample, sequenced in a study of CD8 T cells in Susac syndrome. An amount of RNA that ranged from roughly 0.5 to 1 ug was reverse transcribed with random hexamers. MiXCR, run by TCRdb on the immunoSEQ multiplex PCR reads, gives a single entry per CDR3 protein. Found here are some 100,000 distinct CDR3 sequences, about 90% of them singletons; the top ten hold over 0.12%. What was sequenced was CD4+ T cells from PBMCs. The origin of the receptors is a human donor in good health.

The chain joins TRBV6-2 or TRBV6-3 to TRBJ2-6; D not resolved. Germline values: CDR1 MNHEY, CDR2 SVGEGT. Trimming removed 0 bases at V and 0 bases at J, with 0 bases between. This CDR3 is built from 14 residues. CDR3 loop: CASSYSSGANVLTF. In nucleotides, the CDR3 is TGTGCCAGCAGTTACTCCTCTGGGGCCAACGTCCTGACTTTC.

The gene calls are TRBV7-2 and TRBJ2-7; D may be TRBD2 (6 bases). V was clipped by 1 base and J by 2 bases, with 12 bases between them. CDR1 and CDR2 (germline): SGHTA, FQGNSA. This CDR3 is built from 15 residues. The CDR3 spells CASSLGGGITYEQYF. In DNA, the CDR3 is TGTGCCAGCAGCTTAGGCGGCGGGATCACCTACGAGCAGTACTTC.

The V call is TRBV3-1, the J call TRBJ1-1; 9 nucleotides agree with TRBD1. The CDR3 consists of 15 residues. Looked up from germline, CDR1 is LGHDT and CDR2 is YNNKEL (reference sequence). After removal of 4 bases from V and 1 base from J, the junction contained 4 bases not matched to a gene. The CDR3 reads CASSPWTGENTEAFF. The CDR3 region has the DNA TGTGCCAGCAGCCCCTGGACAGGGGAGAACACTGAAGCTTTCTTT.